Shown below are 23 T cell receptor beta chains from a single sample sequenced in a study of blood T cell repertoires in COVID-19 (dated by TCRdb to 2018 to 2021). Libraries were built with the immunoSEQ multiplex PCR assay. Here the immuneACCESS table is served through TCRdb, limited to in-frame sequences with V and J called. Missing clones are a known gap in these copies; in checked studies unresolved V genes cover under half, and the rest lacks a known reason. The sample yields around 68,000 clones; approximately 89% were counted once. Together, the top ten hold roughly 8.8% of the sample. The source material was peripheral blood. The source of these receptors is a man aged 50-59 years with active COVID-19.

The CDR3 reads CASTRTSGGARGYNEQFF. CDR3 DNA: TGTGCCAGCACCCGTACTAGCGGGGGGGCCCGGGGTTACAATGAGCAGTTCTTC. The chain joins TRBV5-4 to TRBJ2-1, with 13 bases lining up with TRBD2. V shed 6 bases and J 4 bases; nucleotides not matched to a gene: 13. CDR1 and CDR2 from the germline V gene are SGHNT and YYREEE (reference sequence). The CDR3 is 18 residues long.

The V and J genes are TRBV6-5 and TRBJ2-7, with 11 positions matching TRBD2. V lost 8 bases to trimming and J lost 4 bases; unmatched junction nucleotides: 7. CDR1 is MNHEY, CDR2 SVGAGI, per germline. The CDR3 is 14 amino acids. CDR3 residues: CASGDLAGGYEQYF. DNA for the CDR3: TGTGCCAGCGGGGATCTAGCGGGGGGTTACGAGCAGTACTTC.

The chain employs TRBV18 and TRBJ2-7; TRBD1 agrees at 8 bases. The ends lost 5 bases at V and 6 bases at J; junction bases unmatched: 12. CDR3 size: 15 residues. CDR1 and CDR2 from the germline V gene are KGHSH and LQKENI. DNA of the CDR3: TGTGCCAGCTCAGACCGCCGGACAGGGCCCAGCGAGCAGTACTTC. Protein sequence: CASSDRRTGPSEQYF.

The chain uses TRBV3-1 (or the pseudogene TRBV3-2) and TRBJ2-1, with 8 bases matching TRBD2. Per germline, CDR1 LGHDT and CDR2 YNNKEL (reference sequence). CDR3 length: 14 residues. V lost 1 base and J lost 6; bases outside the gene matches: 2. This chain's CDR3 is CASSQVGTSNEQFF. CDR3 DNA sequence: TGTGCCAGCAGCCAAGTGGGGACTAGCAATGAGCAGTTCTTC.

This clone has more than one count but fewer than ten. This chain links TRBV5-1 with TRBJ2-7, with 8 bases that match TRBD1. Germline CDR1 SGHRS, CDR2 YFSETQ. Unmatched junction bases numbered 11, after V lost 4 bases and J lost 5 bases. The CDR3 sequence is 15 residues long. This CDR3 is CASSGTGLRLDEQYF. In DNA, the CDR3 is TGCGCCAGCAGCGGGACAGGCCTTCGTTTGGACGAGCAGTACTTC.

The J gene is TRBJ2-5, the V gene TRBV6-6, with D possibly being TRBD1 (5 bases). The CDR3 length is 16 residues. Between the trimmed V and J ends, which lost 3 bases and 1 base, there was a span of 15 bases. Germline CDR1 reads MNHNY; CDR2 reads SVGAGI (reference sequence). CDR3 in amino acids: CASSYRADRPQETQYF. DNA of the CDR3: TGTGCCAGCAGTTATCGGGCCGACAGACCCCAAGAGACCCAGTACTTC.

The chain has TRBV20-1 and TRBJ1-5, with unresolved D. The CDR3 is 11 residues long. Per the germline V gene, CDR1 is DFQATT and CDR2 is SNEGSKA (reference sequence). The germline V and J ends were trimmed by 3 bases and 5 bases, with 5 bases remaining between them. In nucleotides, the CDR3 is TGCAGTGCTAGGCACTATCAGCCCCAGCATTTT. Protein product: CSARHYQPQHF.

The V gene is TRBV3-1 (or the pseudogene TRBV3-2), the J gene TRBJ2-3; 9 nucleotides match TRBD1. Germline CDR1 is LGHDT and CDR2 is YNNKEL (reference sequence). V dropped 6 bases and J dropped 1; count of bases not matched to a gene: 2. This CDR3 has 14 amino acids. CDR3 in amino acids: CASSRTGGTDTQYF. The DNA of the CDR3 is TGTGCCAGCAGTCGGACAGGGGGCACAGATACGCAGTATTTT.

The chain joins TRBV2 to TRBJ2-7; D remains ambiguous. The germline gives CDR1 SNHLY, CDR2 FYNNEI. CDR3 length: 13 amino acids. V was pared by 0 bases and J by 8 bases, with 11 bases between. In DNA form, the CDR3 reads TGTGCCAGCAGTGAAGCTCTGAACACCCAGCAGTACTTC. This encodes CASSEALNTQQYF.

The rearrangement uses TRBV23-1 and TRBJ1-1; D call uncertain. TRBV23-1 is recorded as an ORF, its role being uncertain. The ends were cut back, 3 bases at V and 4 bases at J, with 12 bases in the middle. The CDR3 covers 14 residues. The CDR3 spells CASSHPKEGTEAFF. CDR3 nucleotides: TGCGCCAGCAGTCATCCTAAGGAGGGCACTGAAGCTTTCTTT.

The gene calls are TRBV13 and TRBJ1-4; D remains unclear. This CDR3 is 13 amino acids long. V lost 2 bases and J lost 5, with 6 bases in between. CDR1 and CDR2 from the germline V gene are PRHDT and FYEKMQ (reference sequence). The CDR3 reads CASSLLRNEKLFF. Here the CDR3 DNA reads TGTGCCAGCAGCTTACTCAGGAATGAAAAACTGTTTTTT.

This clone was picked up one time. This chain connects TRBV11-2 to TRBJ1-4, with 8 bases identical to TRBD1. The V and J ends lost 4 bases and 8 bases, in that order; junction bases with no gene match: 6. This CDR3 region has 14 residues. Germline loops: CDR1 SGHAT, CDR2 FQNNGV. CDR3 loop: CASSSGGAGEKLFF. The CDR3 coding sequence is TGTGCCAGCAGCTCAGGGGGCGCAGGCGAAAAACTGTTTTTT.

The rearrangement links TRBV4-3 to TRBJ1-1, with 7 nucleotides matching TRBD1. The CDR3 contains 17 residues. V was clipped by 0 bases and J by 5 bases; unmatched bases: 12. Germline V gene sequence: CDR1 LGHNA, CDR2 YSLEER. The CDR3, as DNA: TGCGCCAGCAGCCAAGAAGCGGTACAGGGGAGGCGAACTGAAGCTTTCTTT. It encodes CASSQEAVQGRRTEAFF.

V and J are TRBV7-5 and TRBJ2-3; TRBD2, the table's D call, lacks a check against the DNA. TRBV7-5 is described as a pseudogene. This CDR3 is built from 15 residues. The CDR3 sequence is CARSSISGTTDTQYF. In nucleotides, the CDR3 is TGTGCCAGAAGCTCAATAAGCGGAACCACAGATACGCAGTATTTT.

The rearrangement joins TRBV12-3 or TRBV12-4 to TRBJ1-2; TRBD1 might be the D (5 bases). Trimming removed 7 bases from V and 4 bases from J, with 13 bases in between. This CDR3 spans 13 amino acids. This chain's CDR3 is CASTPRGGYGYTF. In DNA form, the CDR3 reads TGTGCCAGCACACCCCGGGGGGGCTATGGCTACACCTTC.

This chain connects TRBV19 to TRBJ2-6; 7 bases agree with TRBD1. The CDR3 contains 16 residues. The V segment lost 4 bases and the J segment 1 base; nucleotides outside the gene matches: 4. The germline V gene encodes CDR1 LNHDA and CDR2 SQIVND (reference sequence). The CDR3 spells CASSRQGLSGANVLTF. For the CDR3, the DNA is TGTGCCAGTAGTAGACAGGGATTGTCTGGGGCCAACGTCCTGACTTTC.

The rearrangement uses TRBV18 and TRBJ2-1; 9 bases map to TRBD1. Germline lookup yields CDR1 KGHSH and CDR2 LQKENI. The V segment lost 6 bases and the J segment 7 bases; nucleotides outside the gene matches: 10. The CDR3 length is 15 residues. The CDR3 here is CASSLGQQGANEQFF. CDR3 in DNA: TGTGCCAGCTCCCTGGGACAACAGGGGGCGAATGAGCAGTTCTTC.

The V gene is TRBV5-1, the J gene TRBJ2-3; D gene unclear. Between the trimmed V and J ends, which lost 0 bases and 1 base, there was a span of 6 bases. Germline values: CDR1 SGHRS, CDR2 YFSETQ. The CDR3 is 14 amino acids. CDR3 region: CASSLGRGTDTQYF. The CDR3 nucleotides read TGCGCCAGCAGCTTGGGCCGGGGCACAGATACGCAGTATTTT.

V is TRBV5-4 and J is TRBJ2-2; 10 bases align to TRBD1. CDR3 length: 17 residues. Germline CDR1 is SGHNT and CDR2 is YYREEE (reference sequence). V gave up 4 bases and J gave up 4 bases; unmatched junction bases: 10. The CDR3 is CASSAKLRDRGTGELFF. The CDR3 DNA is TGTGCCAGCAGCGCAAAGCTCCGGGACAGGGGCACCGGGGAGCTGTTTTTT.

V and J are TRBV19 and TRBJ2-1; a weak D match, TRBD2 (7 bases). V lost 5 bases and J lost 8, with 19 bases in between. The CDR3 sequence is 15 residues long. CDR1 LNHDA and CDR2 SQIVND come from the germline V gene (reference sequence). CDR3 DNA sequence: TGTGCCAGTAGTCCACGGGGGGCCCTTAGGGATGAGCAGTTCTTC. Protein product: CASSPRGALRDEQFF.

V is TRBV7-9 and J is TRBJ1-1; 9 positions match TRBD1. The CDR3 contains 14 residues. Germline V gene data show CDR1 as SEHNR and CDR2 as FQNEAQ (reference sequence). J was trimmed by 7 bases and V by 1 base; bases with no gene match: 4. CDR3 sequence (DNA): TGTGCCAGCAGCTTAGACAGGGGGCGGGGTGAAGCTTTCTTT. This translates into CASSLDRGRGEAFF.

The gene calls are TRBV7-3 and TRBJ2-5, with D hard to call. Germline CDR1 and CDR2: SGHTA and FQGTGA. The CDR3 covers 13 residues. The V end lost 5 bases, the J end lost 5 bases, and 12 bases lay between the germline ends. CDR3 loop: CASSRGKEETQYF. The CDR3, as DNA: TGTGCCAGCAGCCGCGGAAAGGAGGAGACCCAGTACTTC.

CDR3 residues: CASSLRSGGSRETQYF. The CDR3, as DNA: TGTGCCAGCAGCTTACGGAGCGGGGGGTCTAGAGAGACCCAGTACTTC. The chain couples TRBV7-8 to TRBJ2-5; 9 bases agree with TRBD2. The CDR3 is made up of 16 amino acids. Germline-derived CDR1 and CDR2 are SGHVS and FQNEAQ. With V trimmed by 2 bases and J by 4 bases, 8 bases remained unmatched.